Each of the 23 T cell receptor beta chains below was sequenced from the same sample in a study of shared clonotypes between healthy human individuals. Naive CD8 cells lacked CD45RO, underwent positive selection for CCR7 and left out terminally differentiated effector memory CD45RA+ cells. The assay was immunoSEQ multiplex PCR, and TCRdb's table has in-frame clones only and misses some. The table includes fewer than 800,000 clones, about 90% detected once. The sequencing sample was made of naive CD8+ T cells sorted from blood. The receptors were gathered from a man aged 25-40 years in good health.

The V gene is TRBV6-5, the J gene TRBJ1-2, with 7 positions matching TRBD1. The junction had 3 bases not matched to a gene; V was cut back by 0 bases and J by 5 bases. CDR1 and CDR2 (germline): MNHEY, SVGAGI. There are 14 residues in the CDR3. The CDR3 DNA follows: TGTGCCAGCAGTTACTCCAACAGGGGTTATGGCTACACCTTC. Protein: CASSYSNRGYGYTF.

This chain connects TRBV7-9 to TRBJ1-2; possible D gene TRBD1, 5 bases. V was trimmed by 5 bases and J by 12 bases, leaving 16 bases between them. The germline V gene encodes CDR1 SEHNR and CDR2 FQNEAQ (reference sequence). The CDR3 is 12 amino acids. The CDR3 here is CASSQDPGFNTF. The CDR3 DNA sequence: TGTGCCAGCAGCCAAGACCCAGGGTTCAACACCTTC.

This clone was detected only once. V and J are TRBV27 and TRBJ2-2, with D uncertain. In germline, CDR1 is MNHEY, CDR2 SMNVEV (reference sequence). Trimming took off 3 bases at V and 6 bases at J, with 8 bases between the two ends. The CDR3 has 13 amino acids. CDR3 DNA sequence: TGTGCCAGCAGTTTTCTCGCCCCCGGGGAGCTGTTTTTT. It codes for CASSFLAPGELFF.

The CDR3 region has the DNA TGTGCCAGCAGTGAATTGGGGGTAGCGGGAGAGTACGAGCAGTACTTC. Protein product: CASSELGVAGEYEQYF. The V and J genes are TRBV6-1 and TRBJ2-7; 9 bases map to TRBD2. From germline, CDR1 is MNHNS and CDR2 SASEGT. V was clipped by 2 bases and J by 4 bases; unmatched bases: 9. CDR3 length: 16 residues.

The chain carries TRBV27 and TRBJ2-1, with TRBD1 as a possible D gene (6 bases). Germline V gene sequence: CDR1 MNHEY, CDR2 SMNVEV (reference sequence). CDR3 size: 16 residues. Trimming shortened V by 5 bases and J by 3 bases, and 17 bases separated the two germline ends. The CDR3 sequence: CASSPQQPTGYNEQFF. CDR3 DNA: TGTGCCAGCAGTCCTCAACAGCCGACAGGCTACAATGAGCAGTTCTTC.

The rearrangement joins TRBV6-1 to TRBJ1-5; TRBD1 matches 8 bases. The germline CDR1 and CDR2 sequences are MNHNS and SASEGT. The CDR3 sequence is 15 residues long. Losses at the gene ends were 3 bases for V and 7 bases for J; bases not matched to a gene: 8. The CDR3 coding sequence is TGTGCCAGCAGTGAGGGCCAGGGGGCATGGCAGCCCCAGCATTTT. Encoded protein: CASSEGQGAWQPQHF.

V and J are TRBV19 and TRBJ2-7, with unresolved D. The germline gives CDR1 LNHDA, CDR2 SQIVND (reference sequence). The ends were cut back, 4 bases at V and 1 base at J, with 5 bases in the middle. The CDR3 is 12 amino acids. CDR3 loop: CASSKSSYEQYF. CDR3 in DNA: TGTGCCAGTAGTAAATCTTCCTACGAGCAGTACTTC.

V is TRBV7-9 and J is TRBJ2-7, with 8 bases aligning to TRBD1. CDR1 is SEHNR and CDR2 is FQNEAQ in the germline V gene (reference sequence). The junction had 15 bases not matched to a gene; V was cut back by 6 bases and J by 5 bases. The CDR3 extends over 16 amino acids. CDR3 sequence: CASRVTQGVSIDEQYF. The CDR3 coding sequence is TGTGCCAGCAGGGTAACACAGGGGGTCTCTATCGACGAGCAGTACTTC.

The chain joins TRBV11-2 to TRBJ1-1; 7 bases are a match to TRBD1. Looked up from germline, CDR1 is SGHAT and CDR2 is FQNNGV. The V and J ends lost 5 bases and 7 bases, in that order; junction bases with no gene match: 13. This CDR3 is built from 15 residues. CDR3 in DNA: TGTGCCAGCAGCGAGAGGACAGGCGCACGGAATGAAGCTTTCTTT. This sequence encodes CASSERTGARNEAFF.

The rearrangement uses TRBV2 and TRBJ2-3; a possible D gene is TRBD2 (6 bases). CDR1 and CDR2 from the germline V gene are SNHLY and FYNNEI. Trimming took off 0 bases at V and 2 bases at J, with 12 bases between the two ends. The CDR3 has 16 residues. The CDR3 protein is CASSEARAGATDTQYF. CDR3 coding DNA: TGTGCCAGCAGTGAAGCAAGAGCGGGCGCCACAGATACGCAGTATTTT.

The rearrangement joins TRBV28 to TRBJ1-5; D not resolved. Per germline, CDR1 MDHEN and CDR2 SYDVKM. The length of the CDR3 is 16 residues. V was clipped by 0 bases and J by 0 bases, with 9 bases between them. CDR3 in DNA: TGTGCCAGCAGTTTATGGGCAGTATATAGCAATCAGCCCCAGCATTTT. It codes for CASSLWAVYSNQPQHF.

The chain couples TRBV7-8 to TRBJ2-5; D gene ambiguous. The V and J ends lost 1 base and 0 bases respectively, with 15 bases between them. Germline values: CDR1 SGHVS, CDR2 FQNEAQ. This CDR3 has 17 residues. CDR3 DNA: TGTGCCAGCAGCTTAGATCTATTGGGCGGATACCAAGAGACCCAGTACTTC. It encodes CASSLDLLGGYQETQYF.

This clone was seen a single time. V and J are TRBV5-4 and TRBJ2-7; D uncertain. V was pared by 2 bases and J by 0 bases, with 6 bases between. CDR3 length equals 13 residues. Germline CDR1 is SGHNT and CDR2 is YYREEE (reference sequence). In nucleotides, the CDR3 is TGTGCCAGCAGCTTTGGCTACTCCTACGAGCAGTACTTC. Residues: CASSFGYSYEQYF.

The chain links TRBV6-5 to TRBJ2-1; perhaps D is TRBD1 or TRBD2 (5 bases each). The CDR3 length is 16 residues. In germline, CDR1 is MNHEY, CDR2 SVGAGI. The ends were cut back, 0 bases at V and 2 bases at J, with 11 bases in the middle. CDR3 sequence reads: CASSYSVGEAYNEQFF. The CDR3 bases are TGTGCCAGCAGTTACTCAGTGGGGGAAGCCTACAATGAGCAGTTCTTC.

This chain uses TRBV27 with TRBJ1-5; weak D call: TRBD1 (5 bases). The CDR3 consists of 16 residues. Per the germline V gene, CDR1 is MNHEY and CDR2 is SMNVEV (reference sequence). V lost 1 base and J 1 base, leaving 11 bases between the germline ends. The CDR3 region has the DNA TGTGCCAGCAGTTTATATTACCGGGACAGCAATCAGCCCCAGCATTTT. Translated: CASSLYYRDSNQPQHF.

The J gene is TRBJ2-7, the V gene TRBV7-2, with TRBD1 identical over 8 bases. Germline-derived CDR1 and CDR2 are SGHTA and FQGNSA. Trimming at V came to 4 bases and at J to 0 bases, leaving 8 bases not matched to a gene. The CDR3 consists of 16 residues. CDR3 amino acids: CASSSPGTGDSYEQYF. Here the CDR3 DNA reads TGTGCCAGCAGCTCCCCCGGGACAGGCGACTCCTACGAGCAGTACTTC.

The chain joins TRBV7-6 to TRBJ2-3; TRBD2 agrees at 7 bases. J gave up 1 base and V 5 bases, and 6 bases lay outside the gene matches. This CDR3 contains 15 residues. Germline V lookup: CDR1 SGHVS, CDR2 FNYEAQ. CDR3 loop: CASSDWTRGTDTQYF. In DNA, the CDR3 is TGTGCCAGCAGCGACTGGACTAGAGGCACAGATACGCAGTATTTT.

The chain employs TRBV5-5 and TRBJ2-3; D is ambiguous. Looked up from germline, CDR1 is SGHKS and CDR2 is YYEKEE (reference sequence). The CDR3 length is 13 residues. V gave up 3 bases and J gave up 3 bases, with 8 bases separating them. DNA of the CDR3: TGTGCCAGCAGCTGGCCCGAGACAGATACGCAGTATTTT. Translated, it gives CASSWPETDTQYF.

The rearrangement joins TRBV27 to TRBJ2-5, with D perhaps assigned TRBD1 or TRBD2 (5 bases each). Trimming cost V 5 bases and J 1 base, with 11 bases left between them. CDR3 length: 14 residues. Germline CDR1 MNHEY, CDR2 SMNVEV (reference sequence). The chain's CDR3 is CASSAVGVQETQYF. In DNA form, the CDR3 reads TGTGCCAGCAGTGCAGTGGGGGTCCAAGAGACCCAGTACTTC.

The CDR3 DNA sequence: TGTGCCAGCAGCTTAGATAACCCCTCGGGGGCCTACGAGCAGTACTTC. Residues: CASSLDNPSGAYEQYF. This chain links TRBV11-2 with TRBJ2-7; D possibly corresponds to TRBD2 (6 bases). The germline V and J ends were trimmed by 0 bases and 2 bases, with 14 bases remaining between them. This CDR3 is built from 16 residues. CDR1 is SGHAT, CDR2 FQNNGV, per germline.

This clone has just a few counts. This chain connects TRBV5-1 to TRBJ1-5; no reliable D call. The ends were cut back, 0 bases at V and 0 bases at J, with 7 bases in the middle. CDR3 length: 15 residues. Germline assignment: CDR1 SGHRS and CDR2 YFSETQ. CDR3 sequence (DNA): TGCGCCAGCAGCTTGGGACCGGCTAGCAATCAGCCCCAGCATTTT. It translates to CASSLGPASNQPQHF.

The chain has TRBV19 and TRBJ2-5; possibly TRBD2 for D (5 bases). This CDR3 comprises 13 residues. CDR1 and CDR2 from the germline V gene are LNHDA and SQIVND (reference sequence). The V and J ends lost 2 bases and 7 bases respectively, with 11 bases between them. DNA of the CDR3: TGTGCCAGTAGTATATCCCAAGGAGGGACCCAGTACTTC. Translating gives CASSISQGGTQYF.

This clone was picked up a small number of times. The rearrangement joins TRBV27 to TRBJ1-1; 9 nucleotides line up with TRBD1. V lost 5 bases, J lost 6 bases, and 7 bases stayed unmatched. Germline loops: CDR1 MNHEY, CDR2 SMNVEV (reference sequence). The CDR3 loop spans 14 amino acids. The CDR3 coding sequence is TGTGCCAGCAGTGTCGACAGGGGGTGGGCTGAAGCTTTCTTT. Protein sequence: CASSVDRGWAEAFF.